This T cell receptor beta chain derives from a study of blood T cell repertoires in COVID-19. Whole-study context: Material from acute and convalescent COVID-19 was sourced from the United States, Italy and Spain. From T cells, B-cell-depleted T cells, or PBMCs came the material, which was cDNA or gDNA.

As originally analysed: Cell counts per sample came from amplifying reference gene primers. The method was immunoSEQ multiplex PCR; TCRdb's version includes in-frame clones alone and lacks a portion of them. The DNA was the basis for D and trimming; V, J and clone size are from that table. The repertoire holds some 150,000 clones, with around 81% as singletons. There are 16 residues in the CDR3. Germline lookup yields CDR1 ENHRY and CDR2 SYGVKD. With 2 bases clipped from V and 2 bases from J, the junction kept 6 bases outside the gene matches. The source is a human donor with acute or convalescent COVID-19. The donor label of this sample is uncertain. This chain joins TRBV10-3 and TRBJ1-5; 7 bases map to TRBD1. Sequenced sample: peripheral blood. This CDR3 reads CAISERETGGNQPQHF. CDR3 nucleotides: TGTGCCATCAGTGAGCGTGAAACAGGGGGCAATCAGCCCCAGCATTTT.